One sample yielded the 22 T cell receptor beta chains listed below, sequenced in a study of blood T cell repertoires in COVID-19. TCRdb's table, derived via immunoSEQ multiplex PCR, lists solely in-frame clones and lacks some. The table has roughly 370,000 clones, about 83% seen once. The specimen was PBMCs or T cells enriched from blood (not recorded which). Source of these receptors: a woman aged 45 to 65 who had recovered from COVID-19.

This chain joins TRBV27 and TRBJ1-1, with D maybe TRBD1 (5 bases). Trimming shortened V by 11 bases and J by 1 base, and 17 bases separated the two germline ends. CDR1 and CDR2 from the germline V gene are MNHEY and SMNVEV (reference sequence). The CDR3 length is 14 residues. CDR3 in amino acids: CAGKSQTANTEAFF. CDR3 nucleotide sequence: TGTGCCGGCAAGTCACAGACAGCGAACACTGAAGCTTTCTTT.

This chain links TRBV4-1 with TRBJ2-5; 10 bases match TRBD2. Trimming at V came to 3 bases and at J to 1 base, leaving 2 bases not matched to a gene. CDR3 size: 15 residues. Looked up from germline, CDR1 is MGHRA and CDR2 is YSYEKL. The CDR3 reads CASSQLAGAQETQYF. The CDR3 nucleotides read TGCGCCAGCAGCCAGCTAGCGGGGGCCCAAGAGACCCAGTACTTC.

The chain recombines TRBV3-1 (or the pseudogene TRBV3-2) with TRBJ2-3; D unresolved. This CDR3 comprises 19 residues. Trimming took off 0 bases at V and 2 bases at J, with 21 bases between the two ends. The germline CDR1 and CDR2 sequences are LGHDT and YNNKEL (reference sequence). Here the CDR3 DNA reads TGTGCCAGCAGCCAAGAACTCGGTGGGCACCCGGCCGACACAGATACGCAGTATTTT. Translation gives CASSQELGGHPADTDTQYF.

The rearrangement links TRBV9 to TRBJ1-3; perhaps TRBD1 as D (5 bases). Germline lookup yields CDR1 SGDLS and CDR2 YYNGEE. Trimming cost V 7 bases and J 0 bases, with 11 bases left between them. The length of the CDR3 is 14 residues. CDR3 in DNA: TGTGCCAGCCAGGGTGGTTCCTCTGGAAACACCATATATTTT. Protein product: CASQGGSSGNTIYF.

The V and J genes are TRBV5-6 and TRBJ1-2; TRBD1 agrees at 9 bases. The CDR3 totals 14 residues. The ends lost 4 bases at V and 8 bases at J; junction bases unmatched: 9. The germline gives CDR1 SGHDT, CDR2 YYEEEE. CDR3 in amino acids: CASSIGTGIDGYTF. CDR3 coding DNA: TGTGCCAGCAGCATAGGGACAGGGATCGACGGCTACACCTTC.

This clone turned up a few times. This chain uses TRBV5-1 with TRBJ1-1; 11 nucleotides line up with TRBD1. This CDR3 contains 15 residues. Germline-derived CDR1 and CDR2 are SGHRS and YFSETQ. Losses at the gene ends were 4 bases for V and 4 bases for J; bases not matched to a gene: 6. CDR3 amino acids: CASSLAGTGGTEAFF. The CDR3 DNA sequence: TGCGCCAGCAGCCTGGCCGGGACAGGGGGCACTGAAGCTTTCTTT.

This rearrangement joins TRBV28 to TRBJ1-4; TRBD1 is a possible D gene (6 bases). Germline values: CDR1 MDHEN, CDR2 SYDVKM. The CDR3 totals 17 residues. Trimming removed 4 bases from V and 3 bases from J, with 18 bases in between. Here the CDR3 DNA reads TGTGCCAGCAGTTCTCTTCGTACAGGGACATCTAATGAAAAACTGTTTTTT. Translated: CASSSLRTGTSNEKLFF. The full variable domain, with the rest looked up from reference TRBV28 and TRBJ1-4, is DVKVTQSSRYLVKRTGEKVFLECVQDMDHENMFWYRQDPGLGLRLIYFSYDVKMKEKGDIPEGYSVSREKKERFSLILESASTNQTSMYLCASSSLRTGTSNEKLFFGSGTQLSVL.

A word on this clone: Other nucleotide sequences in the sample specify the same CDR3. The CDR3 reads CASSSGGQETQYF. CDR3 nucleotide sequence: TGCGCCAGCTCTAGCGGGGGGCAAGAGACCCAGTACTTC. This sequence joins TRBV5-1 and TRBJ2-5, with 11 bases fitting TRBD2. The CDR3 contains 13 residues. Germline lookup yields CDR1 SGHRS and CDR2 YFSETQ. The ends lost 7 bases at V and 2 bases at J; junction bases unmatched: 1.

The V call is TRBV10-2, the J call TRBJ1-5, with TRBD1 as a possible D gene (5 bases). Germline loops: CDR1 WSHSY, CDR2 SAAADI. V was clipped by 4 bases and J by 6 bases, with 10 bases between them. This CDR3 spans 13 amino acids. The CDR3 reads CASSGGESQPQHF. In nucleotides, the CDR3 is TGCGCCAGCAGTGGGGGGGAAAGTCAGCCCCAGCATTTT.

In its sample, this clone was seen once. J is TRBJ1-5 and V is TRBV27, with D tentatively TRBD1 (5 bases). CDR1 MNHEY and CDR2 SMNVEV come from the germline V gene (reference sequence). This CDR3 contains 15 residues. The V end was cut by 6 bases, the J end by 3 bases, with 15 bases between. The CDR3 DNA reads as TGTGCCAGCAGCTCCGACAGAAAATACAATCAGCCCCAGCATTTT. It yields the protein CASSSDRKYNQPQHF.

The rearrangement uses TRBV7-2 and TRBJ1-5, with D maybe TRBD1 (5 bases). The CDR3 contains 13 residues. Germline V gene sequence: CDR1 SGHTA, CDR2 FQGNSA. The V end lost 5 bases, the J end lost 5 bases, and 10 bases lay between the germline ends. The CDR3 spells CASSPRGDQPQHF. Here the CDR3 DNA reads TGTGCCAGCAGCCCTAGGGGCGATCAGCCCCAGCATTTT.

The chain has TRBV5-8 and TRBJ2-2; TRBD2 agrees at 8 bases. The ends lost 4 bases at V and 7 bases at J; junction bases unmatched: 12. Looked up from germline, CDR1 is SGHTS and CDR2 is YDEGEE. The CDR3 covers 16 residues. The CDR3 bases are TGTGCCAGCAGCGTGCCCCCCGGGGGGGCGCACGGGGAGCTGTTTTTT. As protein: CASSVPPGGAHGELFF.

This sequence joins TRBV20-1 and TRBJ1-1, with D unclear. Per the germline V gene, CDR1 is DFQATT and CDR2 is SNEGSKA (reference sequence). V was shortened by 6 bases and J by 7 bases, with 12 bases between the two germline ends. This CDR3 spans 11 amino acids. CDR3 DNA: TGCAGTGCAAATGACTGGGTTGAAGCTTTCTTT. Its protein product is CSANDWVEAFF.

The gene calls are TRBV27 and TRBJ2-1; TRBD1 matches at 8 bases. The germline V gene has CDR1 MNHEY and CDR2 SMNVEV (reference sequence). The J segment lost 5 bases and the V segment lost 4 bases, leaving 4 bases of the junction unmatched. The CDR3 is 14 residues long. The DNA of the CDR3 is TGTGCCAGCAGTTCCCCGGACAGGGACAATGAGCAGTTCTTC. It specifies CASSSPDRDNEQFF.

The chain employs TRBV30 and TRBJ1-5; no clear D. Trimming took 1 base from V and 1 from J, leaving 8 bases between them. CDR1 is GTSNPN, CDR2 SVGIG, per germline (reference sequence). The CDR3 spans 14 residues. The CDR3 reads CAWSGPNSNQPQHF. The CDR3 nucleotides are TGTGCCTGGAGTGGGCCGAACAGCAATCAGCCCCAGCATTTT.

The DNA for the CDR3 is TGCGCCAGCAGCCAAAGGGCCCCCGGCGGGGGAGGCACAGATACGCAGTATTTT. Translation: CASSQRAPGGGGTDTQYF. This chain links TRBV4-3 with TRBJ2-3; 7 bases fit TRBD2. CDR3 length equals 18 residues. CDR1 LGHNA and CDR2 YSLEER come from the germline V gene. The V and J ends lost 2 bases and 1 base, in that order; junction bases with no gene match: 12.

V gene TRBV7-2 combines with J gene TRBJ2-2; 10 nucleotides agree with TRBD2. The CDR3 extends over 15 amino acids. V shed 8 bases, J shed 5 bases, and the junction held 8 bases outside the gene matches. Germline values: CDR1 SGHTA, CDR2 FQGNSA. CDR3 nucleotide sequence: TGTGCCAGCCTCCGAGCACTAGCGGGGACCGGGGAGCTGTTTTTT. Its translation is CASLRALAGTGELFF. Looking up the rest from reference TRBV7-2 and TRBJ2-2 gives the full variable domain: GAGVSQSPSNKVTEKGKDVELRCDPISGHTALYWYRQSLGQGLEFLIYFQGNSAPDKSGLPSDRFSAERTGGSVSTLTIQRTQQEDSAVYLCASLRALAGTGELFFGEGSRLTVL.

CDR3 region: CASSYRGRETEAFF. The CDR3 DNA is TGTGCCAGCAGTTACAGGGGGCGAGAAACTGAAGCTTTCTTT. The rearrangement links TRBV28 to TRBJ1-1; 9 bases map to TRBD1. CDR1 is MDHEN and CDR2 is SYDVKM in the germline V gene. The CDR3 loop spans 14 amino acids. V lost 4 bases to trimming and J lost 5 bases; unmatched junction nucleotides: 5.

The chain links TRBV30 to TRBJ1-5; perhaps TRBD1 as D (6 bases). CDR3 size: 13 residues. Germline assignment: CDR1 GTSNPN and CDR2 SVGIG (reference sequence). Between the trimmed V and J ends, which lost 5 bases and 7 bases, there was a span of 15 bases. The chain's CDR3 is CAWAPQGTQPQHF. The CDR3 DNA sequence: TGTGCCTGGGCCCCTCAGGGGACCCAGCCCCAGCATTTT.

CDR3 sequence: CASSHNSRGSGEQYF. In DNA, the CDR3 is TGTGCCAGCAGCCATAATAGCCGAGGGTCTGGCGAGCAGTACTTC. The chain couples TRBV3-1 (or the pseudogene TRBV3-2) to TRBJ2-7, with D possibly being TRBD2 (5 bases). V lost 3 bases, J lost 6 bases, and 18 bases lay in between. Looked up from germline, CDR1 is LGHDT and CDR2 is YNNKEL (reference sequence). The CDR3 has 15 residues.

The genes are TRBV6-4 and TRBJ1-2; 12 bases align to TRBD1. CDR1 and CDR2 (germline): MRHNA, SNTAGT. CDR3 size: 16 residues. The trim removed 6 bases at V and 6 bases at J, leaving 11 bases unmatched. CDR3: CASSRDRGQTSHGYTF. The CDR3 nucleotides are TGTGCCAGCAGCAGGGACAGGGGGCAAACCTCCCATGGCTACACCTTC.

The J gene is TRBJ1-1, the V gene TRBV27, with a weak D call TRBD1 (6 bases). The length of the CDR3 is 14 residues. The V and J ends lost 8 bases and 0 bases respectively, with 13 bases between them. In germline, CDR1 is MNHEY, CDR2 SMNVEV (reference sequence). The CDR3 DNA reads TGTGCCAGCGGCTTGGGACACATGAACACTGAAGCTTTCTTT. This encodes CASGLGHMNTEAFF.